Sequencing of this T cell receptor beta chain was carried out in a study of T cell repertoires in cytomegalovirus infection. The CDR3 totals 16 residues. Germline V gene data show CDR1 as WNHNN and CDR2 as SYGVQD (reference sequence). V dropped 5 bases and J dropped 4 bases, with 20 bases sitting between them. This clonotype was seen a few times. Each CDR3 protein is one row after TCRdb ran MiXCR on the reads. The profile shows approximately 550,000 distinct CDR3 sequences, about 15% of them singletons. The sequence derives from a human donor in good health (CMV status not recorded). Some clones in this sample may be carry-over from other donors' samples. Input material: CD8+ T cells from PBMCs. The gene calls are TRBV10-1 and TRBJ1-1, with D possibly TRBD1 on 5 matching bases. This CDR3 is CASSFDPGPGSTEAFF. CDR3 DNA sequence: TGCGCCAGCAGTTTCGACCCGGGACCTGGGAGCACTGAAGCTTTCTTT.